This note documents a single T cell receptor (beta chain) sequence. Data came from immunoSEQ multiplex PCR; TCRdb stores just in-frame clones and leaves some out. The profile covers about 210,000 clones, with about 84% appearing a single time and 4.3% taken by the ten largest. Participants were aged roughly 18 to 90 years, lived in about 26 US areas, and enrolled virtually. Self-reported history from a screening survey and questionnaire set each donor's cohort. The sample is drawn from a study of blood T cell repertoires in COVID-19. Study context: The United States, Italy and Spain were the sources of the acute and convalescent COVID-19 samples. PBMCs, B-cell-depleted T cells, or T cells provided the cDNA or gDNA that made up the material.

Germline V gives CDR1 KGHDR, CDR2 SFDVKD. The CDR3 is 16 amino acids. Unmatched junction bases numbered 6, after V lost 5 bases and J lost 6 bases. Sequenced material: PBMCs or T cells enriched from blood (not recorded which). The V and J genes are TRBV24-1 and TRBJ2-2; 12 bases line up with TRBD1. The sequence was obtained from a man aged 30 to 39 with acute COVID-19. CDR3 in DNA: TGTGCCACCAGTGTGGGACAGGGGGCCTCCCCCGGGGAGCTGTTTTTT. Translating it yields CATSVGQGASPGELFF.